These 5 T cell receptor beta chains originate from one sample sequenced in a study of cytomegalovirus exposure and HLA in healthy donors. This PCR relied on a set of 60 Vbeta primers and 13 Jbeta primers. Only in-frame clones appear in the TCRdb table, and some are missing; sequencing was by immunoSEQ multiplex PCR. The repertoire holds about 140,000 clones, with more than 75% as singletons. Sequenced: PBMCs. Receptor source: a male donor in good health and CMV-seronegative.

This clone was observed a few times. This chain connects TRBV5-6 to TRBJ2-5; tentative D call: TRBD1 (5 bases). Per germline, CDR1 SGHDT and CDR2 YYEEEE. The V and J ends lost 5 bases and 2 bases respectively, with 16 bases between them. The CDR3 has 15 amino acids. CDR3 protein: CASSPTPTAQETQYF. The DNA of the CDR3 is TGTGCCAGCAGTCCAACCCCGACAGCACAAGAGACCCAGTACTTC.

This rearrangement joins TRBV7-2 to TRBJ2-3; 9 bases are a match to TRBD1. Germline V gene lookup returns CDR1 SGHTA and CDR2 FQGNSA. The V and J ends lost 4 bases and 3 bases, in that order; junction bases with no gene match: 8. The CDR3 covers 16 residues. The chain's CDR3 is CASSSGTGGSTDTQYF. CDR3 nucleotides: TGTGCCAGCAGCTCGGGAACAGGGGGCTCAACAGATACGCAGTATTTT.

The chain has TRBV25-1 and TRBJ2-3; 8 bases agree with TRBD2. Per the germline V gene, CDR1 is MGHDK and CDR2 is SYGVNS. After removal of 4 bases from V and 5 bases from J, the junction contained 8 bases not matched to a gene. The CDR3 is 15 residues long. In DNA form, the CDR3 reads TGTGCCAGCAGTGGGACCGGGGGGGCATTAGATACGCAGTATTTT. Translation gives CASSGTGGALDTQYF.

This rearrangement joins TRBV30 to TRBJ2-5, with 9 bases lining up with TRBD2. This CDR3 is 15 amino acids long. Germline V gene data show CDR1 as GTSNPN and CDR2 as SVGIG (reference sequence). J lost 5 bases, V lost 2 bases, and 9 bases had no gene match. CDR3 loop: CAWSRGSGGVETQYF. The CDR3 DNA follows: TGTGCCTGGAGTCGCGGTAGCGGGGGCGTGGAGACCCAGTACTTC.

The chain carries TRBV28 and TRBJ1-1; 9 bases line up with TRBD1. Germline V gene lookup returns CDR1 MDHEN and CDR2 SYDVKM. The CDR3 length is 14 residues. The trim removed 4 bases at V and 4 bases at J, leaving 4 bases unmatched. The CDR3 coding sequence is TGTGCCAGCAGTTCGGGACAGGGTGTCACTGAAGCTTTCTTT. Residues: CASSSGQGVTEAFF. Combining the CDR3 with reference TRBV28 and TRBJ1-1 gives the whole variable domain DVKVTQSSRYLVKRTGEKVFLECVQDMDHENMFWYRQDPGLGLRLIYFSYDVKMKEKGDIPEGYSVSREKKERFSLILESASTNQTSMYLCASSSGQGVTEAFFGQGTRLTVV.